The 23 T cell receptor beta chains reported below all come from one sample, sequenced in a study of OX40 agonist ivuxolimab in advanced cancers. Libraries were built with the immunoSEQ multiplex PCR assay. In its TCRdb copy, this immuneACCESS table keeps in-frame sequences only and misses some clones. Where compared with another copy, unresolved V genes explain less than half of these, and the others have no known cause. The sample records roughly 92,000 clones, around nine tenths of which are singletons. About 0.73% of the sample goes to the ten largest clones. This sample comprised CD4+ or CD8+ T cells sorted from blood, obtained in a trial of the OX40 agonist ivuxolimab. Receptors originate from an adult with an advanced solid tumor such as melanoma, head and neck, liver or kidney cancer.

By share of the sample, this clone is medium-sized. The genes are TRBV5-5 and TRBJ1-1; TRBD1 aligns across 8 bases. In germline, CDR1 is SGHKS, CDR2 YYEKEE (reference sequence). The CDR3 is 16 amino acids. Trimming took 0 bases from V and 4 from J; bases not matched to a gene: 8. The CDR3 DNA is TGTGCCAGCAGCTTGGTCGTGGACAGGGTTTCCACTGAAGCTTTCTTT. Translating gives CASSLVVDRVSTEAFF.

V is TRBV6-1 and J is TRBJ2-7; 7 nucleotides line up with TRBD2. The CDR3 is made up of 14 amino acids. Germline loops: CDR1 MNHNS, CDR2 SASEGT. The V gene end was trimmed by 5 bases and the J gene end by 6 bases; junction bases not matched to a gene: 10. The CDR3 bases are TGTGCCAGCAGTTTGGCGGGAGAGATGGGCGAGCAGTACTTC. Amino acids: CASSLAGEMGEQYF.

The chain joins TRBV4-1 to TRBJ1-2, with D perhaps TRBD1 (6 bases). The CDR3 is 18 amino acids. The V gene lost 3 bases and the J gene lost 4 bases, with 24 bases spanning the gap. Looked up from germline, CDR1 is MGHRA and CDR2 is YSYEKL. CDR3 loop: CASSQHGQLSTEGYGYTF. The CDR3 nucleotides read TGCGCCAGCAGCCAGCACGGACAGCTCAGCACGGAGGGCTATGGCTACACCTTC.

The chain carries TRBV9 and TRBJ2-1; maybe TRBD2 (6 bases). V was trimmed by 3 bases and J by 5 bases, leaving 12 bases between them. This CDR3 has 14 amino acids. Germline-derived CDR1 and CDR2 are SGDLS and YYNGEE. The CDR3 protein is CASSEGTLDNEQFF. The CDR3 DNA reads TGTGCCAGCAGCGAGGGGACTCTAGACAATGAGCAGTTCTTC. Full variable domain (missing parts from reference TRBV9 and TRBJ2-1): DSGVTQTPKHLITATGQRVTLRCSPRSGDLSVYWYQQSLDQGLQFLIQYYNGEERAKGNILERFSAQQFPDLHSELNLSSLELGDSALYFCASSEGTLDNEQFFGPGTRLTVL.

V usage is TRBV7-6 and J usage is TRBJ2-7, with a possible D match to TRBD2 (5 bases). CDR3 length: 14 amino acids. V lost 2 bases to trimming and J lost 3 bases, with 11 bases between them. The germline V gene encodes CDR1 SGHVS and CDR2 FNYEAQ. The CDR3: CASSLSDGGYEQYF. The CDR3, as DNA: TGTGCCAGCAGCTTATCTGACGGAGGCTACGAGCAGTACTTC.

V and J are TRBV18 and TRBJ1-3; D uncertain. Deletions cut 2 bases from V and 3 bases from J, with 14 bases between. In germline, CDR1 is KGHSH, CDR2 LQKENI. CDR3 size: 16 residues. CDR3 nucleotides: TGTGCCAGCTCACCAGTTTCGGGTAGCTTTGGAAACACCATATATTTT. Protein product: CASSPVSGSFGNTIYF.

Points on this clone: At one of its ends the junction is not consistent with the germline gene, which may arise from a read error. The chain links TRBV30 to TRBJ2-5; D perhaps matches TRBD2 (7 bases). The CDR3 is 14 residues long. Germline V gene sequence: CDR1 GTSNPN, CDR2 SVGIG (reference sequence). The CDR3 is CAWSVGGPQEAQYF. The CDR3 region has the DNA TGTGCCTGGAGTGTGGGGGGGCCCCAAGAGGCCCAGTACTTC.

V and J are TRBV5-1 and TRBJ1-1, with D maybe TRBD1 (5 bases). Germline-derived CDR1 and CDR2 are SGHRS and YFSETQ. Between the trimmed V and J ends, which lost 0 bases and 1 base, there was a span of 10 bases. This CDR3 comprises 15 residues. CDR3 sequence: CASSLAPGGNTEAFF. DNA for the CDR3: TGCGCCAGCAGCTTGGCTCCGGGGGGGAACACTGAAGCTTTCTTT.

The genes are TRBV19 and TRBJ1-1, with D possibly being TRBD1 (6 bases). CDR3 length: 15 amino acids. Trimming took 1 base from V and 3 from J, leaving 12 bases between them. The germline V gene encodes CDR1 LNHDA and CDR2 SQIVND (reference sequence). CDR3 amino acids: CASSIGRGVDTEAFF. The CDR3 nucleotides are TGTGCCAGTAGTATAGGCAGGGGCGTCGACACTGAAGCTTTCTTT. The variable domain in full, completed from reference TRBV19 and TRBJ1-1, reads DGGITQSPKYLFRKEGQNVTLSCEQNLNHDAMYWYRQDPGQGLRLIYYSQIVNDFQKGDIAEGYSVSREKKESFPLTVTSAQKNPTAFYLCASSIGRGVDTEAFFGQGTRLTVV.

In DNA, the CDR3 is TGTGCCACCAGCAGAGATGCTAGCGGTGGTGAGCAGTTCTTC. It specifies CATSRDASGGEQFF. V and J are TRBV15 and TRBJ2-1; 7 bases line up with TRBD2. The CDR3 contains 14 residues. Germline CDR1 LNHNV, CDR2 YYDKDF (reference sequence). V shed 0 bases and J 9 bases; nucleotides not matched to a gene: 5.

The V and J genes are TRBV11-2 and TRBJ2-7, with 9 nucleotides matching TRBD1. Germline CDR1 reads SGHAT; CDR2 reads FQNNGV. Trimming took 6 bases from V and 3 from J; bases not matched to a gene: 9. The CDR3 runs 15 residues. For the CDR3, the DNA is TGTGCCAGCAGTTCGCCGGGACAGGGCTACTACGAGCAGTACTTC. The encoded protein is CASSSPGQGYYEQYF.

This sequence joins TRBV5-1 and TRBJ1-2; D is unclear. This CDR3 contains 13 residues. The V end was cut by 0 bases, the J end by 4 bases, with 7 bases between. Germline V gives CDR1 SGHRS, CDR2 YFSETQ. The DNA for the CDR3 is TGCGCCAGCAGCTTGGCTCCAAGCTATGGCTACACCTTC. Protein product: CASSLAPSYGYTF.

This chain connects TRBV6-6 to TRBJ2-7, with 10 bases lining up with TRBD2. This CDR3 contains 16 residues. V shed 0 bases and J 0 bases; nucleotides not matched to a gene: 2. Germline lookup yields CDR1 MNHNY and CDR2 SVGAGI (reference sequence). The CDR3 protein is CASSYSPSGSSYEQYF. CDR3 DNA: TGTGCCAGCAGTTACTCGCCTAGCGGGAGCTCCTACGAGCAGTACTTC.

The gene calls are TRBV7-2 and TRBJ2-3; D not resolved. V was cut by 4 bases and J by 4 bases, with 12 bases left in between. CDR1 SGHTA and CDR2 FQGNSA come from the germline V gene. This CDR3 has 14 residues. DNA for the CDR3: TGTGCCAGCAGCTACATGCACAGCGCAGATACGCAGTATTTT. It encodes CASSYMHSADTQYF.

CDR3 loop: CASSLSPGFYGYTF. CDR3 in DNA: TGTGCCAGCAGCTTATCCCCAGGGTTCTATGGCTACACCTTC. J is TRBJ1-2 and V is TRBV7-3; possible D gene TRBD1, 5 bases. V was trimmed by 2 bases and J by 4 bases, leaving 11 bases between them. This CDR3 has 14 residues. The germline V gene has CDR1 SGHTA and CDR2 FQGTGA.

The chain is built from TRBV13 and TRBJ1-4, with 7 bases identical to TRBD1. Germline-derived CDR1 and CDR2 are PRHDT and FYEKMQ (reference sequence). The CDR3 sequence is 15 residues long. The V gene end was trimmed by 5 bases and the J gene end by 8 bases; junction bases not matched to a gene: 11. The chain's CDR3 is CASSIHRGSGEKLFF. Written as DNA, the CDR3 is TGTGCCAGCAGCATCCACAGGGGATCTGGGGAAAAACTGTTTTTT.

The chain uses TRBV21-1 and TRBJ2-3. TRBV21-1 corresponds to a pseudogene. The CDR3 contains 10 residues. The CDR3 loop reads CASWADTQYF. The CDR3, as DNA: TGTGCCTCGTGGGCAGATACGCAGTATTTT.

V usage is TRBV28 and J usage is TRBJ2-5; TRBD2 might be the D (5 bases). CDR3 length equals 16 residues. The V gene's germline CDR1 is MDHEN and CDR2 SYDVKM. V was trimmed by 5 bases and J by 0 bases, leaving 16 bases between them. The DNA of the CDR3 is TGTGCCAGCAGTGCGCCTAGGAGCGGCCACCAAGAGACCCAGTACTTC. The encoded protein is CASSAPRSGHQETQYF.

The chain employs TRBV29-1 and TRBJ2-1, with D uncertain. The CDR3 contains 13 residues. The V and J ends lost 8 bases and 6 bases respectively, with 17 bases between them. CDR1 SQVTM and CDR2 ANQGSEA come from the germline V gene. The CDR3 DNA is TGCAGCTTCCGCCCTTGGGTCGGCAATGAGCAGTTCTTC. Protein: CSFRPWVGNEQFF.

The chain combines TRBV1 with TRBJ2-2; the D call TRBD2 from the table was never checked on the DNA. TRBV1 represents a pseudogene. The CDR3 totals 17 residues. The CDR3 nucleotides read TGCACCAGCAGTATACCTGGGCCCTGCGGGAGATCCGGGGAGCTGTTTTTT. It specifies CTSSIPGPCGRSGELFF.

The chain has TRBV7-9 and TRBJ2-1, with D tentatively TRBD1 or TRBD2 (6 bases each). Looked up from germline, CDR1 is SEHNR and CDR2 is FQNEAQ (reference sequence). V was shortened by 6 bases and J by 5 bases, with 17 bases between the two germline ends. The CDR3 consists of 15 residues. CDR3 sequence: CASSSLGGNNNEQFF. CDR3 DNA: TGTGCCAGCAGTTCCCTGGGGGGCAATAACAATGAGCAGTTCTTC.

J is TRBJ1-4 and V is TRBV4-3, with D perhaps matching TRBD1 (6 bases). Trimming pared 5 bases from V and 0 bases from J, leaving 10 bases between. Germline V CDR1 and CDR2: LGHNA, YSLEER. This CDR3 has 15 amino acids. For the CDR3, the DNA is TGCGCCAGCAGCTTCACAGGGACAACTAATGAAAAACTGTTTTTT. Translated, it gives CASSFTGTTNEKLFF.

The genes are TRBV19 and TRBJ2-5, with D perhaps assigned TRBD1 or TRBD2 (6 bases each). Germline V gene lookup returns CDR1 LNHDA and CDR2 SQIVND (reference sequence). V was trimmed by 5 bases and J by 4 bases, leaving 17 bases between them. The CDR3 length is 15 residues. The CDR3 loop is CASSPGAVLGETQYF. The DNA of the CDR3 is TGTGCCAGTAGTCCGGGGGCGGTACTGGGAGAGACCCAGTACTTC.